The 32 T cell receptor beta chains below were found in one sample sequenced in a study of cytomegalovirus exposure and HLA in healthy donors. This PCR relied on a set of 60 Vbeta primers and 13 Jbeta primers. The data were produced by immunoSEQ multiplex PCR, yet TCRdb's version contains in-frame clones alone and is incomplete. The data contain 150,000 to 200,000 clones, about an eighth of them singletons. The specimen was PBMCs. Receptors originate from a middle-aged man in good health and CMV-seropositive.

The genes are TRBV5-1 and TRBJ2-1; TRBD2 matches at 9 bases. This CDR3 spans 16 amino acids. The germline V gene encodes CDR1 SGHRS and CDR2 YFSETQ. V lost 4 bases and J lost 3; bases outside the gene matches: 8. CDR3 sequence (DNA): TGCGCCAGCAGCCCGGGAGCGGGGGGTCTCTACAATGAGCAGTTCTTC. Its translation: CASSPGAGGLYNEQFF.

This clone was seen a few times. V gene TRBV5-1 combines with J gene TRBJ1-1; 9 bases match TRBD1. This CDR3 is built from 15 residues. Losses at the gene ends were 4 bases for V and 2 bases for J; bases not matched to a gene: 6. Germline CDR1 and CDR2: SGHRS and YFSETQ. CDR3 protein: CASSGRDRDNTEAFF. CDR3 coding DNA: TGCGCCAGCAGCGGCAGGGACAGGGATAACACTGAAGCTTTCTTT.

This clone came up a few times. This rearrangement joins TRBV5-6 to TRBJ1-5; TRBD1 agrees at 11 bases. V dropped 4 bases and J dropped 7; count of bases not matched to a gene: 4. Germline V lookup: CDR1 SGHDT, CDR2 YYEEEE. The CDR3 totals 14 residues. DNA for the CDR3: TGTGCCAGCAGCGGACAGGGGGCATGGCAGCCCCAGCATTTT. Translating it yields CASSGQGAWQPQHF.

The CDR3 is CAWGGRVGETQYF. CDR3 bases: TGTGCCTGGGGGGGCAGGGTCGGAGAGACCCAGTACTTC. The V gene is TRBV30, the J gene TRBJ2-5, with D perhaps TRBD1 (6 bases). V gave up 5 bases and J gave up 4 bases, with 14 bases separating them. Looked up from germline, CDR1 is GTSNPN and CDR2 is SVGIG (reference sequence). The CDR3 has 13 amino acids.

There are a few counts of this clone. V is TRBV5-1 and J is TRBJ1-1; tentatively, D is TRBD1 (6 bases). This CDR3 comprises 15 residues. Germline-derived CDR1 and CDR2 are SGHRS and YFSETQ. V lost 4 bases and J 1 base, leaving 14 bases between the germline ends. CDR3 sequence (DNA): TGCGCCAGCAGCCAACTGGGACACCCGAACACTGAAGCTTTCTTT. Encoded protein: CASSQLGHPNTEAFF.

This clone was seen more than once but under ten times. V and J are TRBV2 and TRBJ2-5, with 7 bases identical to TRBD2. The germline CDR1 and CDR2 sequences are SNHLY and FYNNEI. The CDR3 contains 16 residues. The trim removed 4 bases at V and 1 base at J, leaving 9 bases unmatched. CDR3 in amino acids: CASSAGGGGVQETQYF. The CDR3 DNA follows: TGTGCCAGCAGTGCTGGTGGGGGGGGAGTCCAAGAGACCCAGTACTTC. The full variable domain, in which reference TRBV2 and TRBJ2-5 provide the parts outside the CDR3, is EPEVTQTPSHQVTQMGQEVILRCVPISNHLYFYWYRQILGQKVEFLVSFYNNEISEKSEIFDDQFSVERPDGSNFTLKIRSTKLEDSAMYFCASSAGGGGVQETQYFGPGTRLLVL.

The CDR3 loop reads CASGQGKGGTGELFF. The DNA for the CDR3 is TGTGCCAGCGGACAGGGGAAAGGTGGCACCGGGGAGCTGTTTTTT. This rearrangement joins TRBV5-4 to TRBJ2-2; TRBD1 aligns across 9 bases. Trimming took 7 bases from V and 4 from J; bases not matched to a gene: 8. CDR1 and CDR2 from the germline V gene are SGHNT and YYREEE (reference sequence). CDR3 size: 15 residues.

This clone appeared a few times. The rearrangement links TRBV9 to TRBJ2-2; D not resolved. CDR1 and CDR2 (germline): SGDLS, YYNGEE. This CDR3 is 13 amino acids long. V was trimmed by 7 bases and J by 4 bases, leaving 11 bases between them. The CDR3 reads CASGPPLTGELFF. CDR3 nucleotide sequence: TGTGCCAGCGGGCCCCCACTCACCGGGGAGCTGTTTTTT.

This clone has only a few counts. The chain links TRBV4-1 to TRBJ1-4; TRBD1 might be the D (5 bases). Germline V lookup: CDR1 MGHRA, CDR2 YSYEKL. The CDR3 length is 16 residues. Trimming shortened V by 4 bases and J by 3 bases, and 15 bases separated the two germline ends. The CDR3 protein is CASSRAWTPANEKLFF. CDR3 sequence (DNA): TGCGCCAGCAGCCGGGCCTGGACACCAGCTAATGAAAAACTGTTTTTT.

CDR3 nucleotides: TGTGCCAGTACCGAGGGTCTGGGGGGAGGCTATGGCTACACCTTC. This sequence encodes CASTEGLGGGYGYTF. The rearrangement joins TRBV19 to TRBJ1-2; possibly TRBD1 for D (5 bases). The V gene lost 7 bases and the J gene lost 4 bases, with 19 bases spanning the gap. The germline V gene encodes CDR1 LNHDA and CDR2 SQIVND (reference sequence). The CDR3 is made up of 15 amino acids.

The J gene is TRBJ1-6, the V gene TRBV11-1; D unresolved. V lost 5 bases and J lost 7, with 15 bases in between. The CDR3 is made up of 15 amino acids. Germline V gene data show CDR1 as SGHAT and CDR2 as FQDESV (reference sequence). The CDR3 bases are TGTGCCAGCAGCCCCCGATCCGCTAGGAATTCACCCCTCCACTTT. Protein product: CASSPRSARNSPLHF.

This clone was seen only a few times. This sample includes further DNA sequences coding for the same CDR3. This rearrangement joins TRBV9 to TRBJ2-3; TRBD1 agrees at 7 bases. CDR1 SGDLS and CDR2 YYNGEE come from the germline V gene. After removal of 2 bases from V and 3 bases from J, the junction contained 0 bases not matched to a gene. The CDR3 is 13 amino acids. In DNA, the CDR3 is TGTGCCAGCAGCGTGGGACAGACAGATACGCAGTATTTT. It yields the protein CASSVGQTDTQYF.

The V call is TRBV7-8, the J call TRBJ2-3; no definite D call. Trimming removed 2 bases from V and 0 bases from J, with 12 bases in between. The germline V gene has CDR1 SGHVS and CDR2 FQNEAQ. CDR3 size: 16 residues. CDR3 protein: CASSLIFADSTDTQYF. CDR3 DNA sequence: TGTGCCAGCAGCTTAATATTTGCGGATAGCACAGATACGCAGTATTTT.

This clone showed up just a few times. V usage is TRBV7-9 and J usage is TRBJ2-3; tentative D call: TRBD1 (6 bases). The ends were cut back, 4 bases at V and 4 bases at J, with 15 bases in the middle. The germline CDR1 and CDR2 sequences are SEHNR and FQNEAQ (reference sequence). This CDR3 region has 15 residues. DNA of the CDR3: TGTGCCAGCAGCTCACCAGGGGTTCGGGCAGATACGCAGTATTTT. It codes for CASSSPGVRADTQYF. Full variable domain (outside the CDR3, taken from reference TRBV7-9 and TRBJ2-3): DTGVSQNPRHKITKRGQNVTFRCDPISEHNRLYWYRQTLGQGPEFLTYFQNEAQLEKSRLLSDRFSAERPKGSFSTLEIQRTEQGDSAMYLCASSSPGVRADTQYFGPGTRLTVL.

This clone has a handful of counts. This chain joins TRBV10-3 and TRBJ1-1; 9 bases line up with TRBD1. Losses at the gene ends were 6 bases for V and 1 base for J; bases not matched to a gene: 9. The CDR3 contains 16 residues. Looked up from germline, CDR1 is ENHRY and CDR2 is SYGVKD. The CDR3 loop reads CAIRSGQGNTNTEAFF. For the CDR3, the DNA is TGTGCCATCAGATCGGGACAGGGAAATACGAACACTGAAGCTTTCTTT.

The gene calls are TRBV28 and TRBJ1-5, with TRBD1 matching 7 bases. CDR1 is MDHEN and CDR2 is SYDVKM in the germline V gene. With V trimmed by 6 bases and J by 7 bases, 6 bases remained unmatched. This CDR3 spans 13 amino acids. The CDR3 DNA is TGTGCCAGCAGCCCGCCAGGGGGACAGCCCCAGCATTTT. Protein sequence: CASSPPGGQPQHF.

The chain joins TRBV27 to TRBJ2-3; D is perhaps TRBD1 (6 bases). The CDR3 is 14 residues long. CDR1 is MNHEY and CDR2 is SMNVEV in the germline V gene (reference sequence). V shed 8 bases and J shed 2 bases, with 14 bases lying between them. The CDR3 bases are TGTGCCAGCGCCTTTGAGGGGGACACAGATACGCAGTATTTT. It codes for CASAFEGDTDTQYF.

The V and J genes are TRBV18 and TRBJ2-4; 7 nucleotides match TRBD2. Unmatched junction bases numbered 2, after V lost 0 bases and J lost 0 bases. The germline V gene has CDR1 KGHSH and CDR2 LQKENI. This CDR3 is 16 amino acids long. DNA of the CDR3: TGTGCCAGCTCACCACCGGCTAGCGGAGCCAAAAACATTCAGTACTTC. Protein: CASSPPASGAKNIQYF.

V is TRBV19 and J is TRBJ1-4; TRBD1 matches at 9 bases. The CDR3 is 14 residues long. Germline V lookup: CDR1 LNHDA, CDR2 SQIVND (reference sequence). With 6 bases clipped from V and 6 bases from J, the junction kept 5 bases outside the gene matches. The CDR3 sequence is CASRTGGGDEKLFF. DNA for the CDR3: TGTGCCAGTAGAACAGGGGGCGGAGATGAAAAACTGTTTTTT.

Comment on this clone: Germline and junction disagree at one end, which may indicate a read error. The CDR3 coding sequence is TGTGCCAGCAGTTGGGGAGAAAAACCGTTTTTT. It translates to CASSWGEKPFF. This rearrangement joins TRBV6-6 to TRBJ1-4; D not certain. CDR1 and CDR2 (germline): MNHNY, SVGAGI (reference sequence). The CDR3 is 11 residues long.

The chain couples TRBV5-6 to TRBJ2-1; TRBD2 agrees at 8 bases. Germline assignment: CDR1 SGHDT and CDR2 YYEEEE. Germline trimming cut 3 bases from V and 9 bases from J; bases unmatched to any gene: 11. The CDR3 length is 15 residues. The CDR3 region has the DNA TGTGCCAGCAGCTCAACGGGGGGGCCGAATGTTGAGCAGTTCTTC. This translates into CASSSTGGPNVEQFF. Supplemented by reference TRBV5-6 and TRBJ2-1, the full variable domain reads DAGVTQSPTHLIKTRGQQVTLRCSPKSGHDTVSWYQQALGQGPQFIFQYYEEEERQRGNFPDRFSGHQFPNYSSELNVNALLLGDSALYLCASSSTGGPNVEQFFGPGTRLTVL.

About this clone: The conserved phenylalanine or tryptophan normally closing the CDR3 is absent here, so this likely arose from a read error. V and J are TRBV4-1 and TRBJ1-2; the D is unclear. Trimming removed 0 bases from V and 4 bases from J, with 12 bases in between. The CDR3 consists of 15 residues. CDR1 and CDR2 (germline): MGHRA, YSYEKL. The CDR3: CASSQEEGLIYGYTV. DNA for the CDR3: TGCGCCAGCAGCCAAGAGGAGGGTCTAATCTATGGCTACACCGTC.

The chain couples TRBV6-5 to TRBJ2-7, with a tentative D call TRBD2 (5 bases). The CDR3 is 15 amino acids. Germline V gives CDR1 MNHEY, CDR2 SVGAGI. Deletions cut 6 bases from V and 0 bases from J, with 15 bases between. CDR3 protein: CASSPREGPSYEQYF. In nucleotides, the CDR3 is TGTGCCAGCAGCCCCCGCGAGGGCCCCTCCTACGAGCAGTACTTC.

CDR3 sequence (DNA): TGTGCCAGCAGCTCCTTGGGCGGGGGGCCTAAAGATACGCAGTATTTT. Amino acids: CASSSLGGGPKDTQYF. V is TRBV28 and J is TRBJ2-3, with 8 positions matching TRBD2. Trimming took 6 bases from V and 5 from J; bases not matched to a gene: 13. The CDR3 covers 16 residues. Germline V gene sequence: CDR1 MDHEN, CDR2 SYDVKM.

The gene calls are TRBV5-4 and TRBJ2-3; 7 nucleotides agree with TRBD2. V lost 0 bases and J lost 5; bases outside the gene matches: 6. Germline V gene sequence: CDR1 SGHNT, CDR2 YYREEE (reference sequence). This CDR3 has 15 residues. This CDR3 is CASSLGGGGGDTQYF. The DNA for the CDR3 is TGTGCCAGCAGCTTGGGTGGCGGGGGTGGAGATACGCAGTATTTT.

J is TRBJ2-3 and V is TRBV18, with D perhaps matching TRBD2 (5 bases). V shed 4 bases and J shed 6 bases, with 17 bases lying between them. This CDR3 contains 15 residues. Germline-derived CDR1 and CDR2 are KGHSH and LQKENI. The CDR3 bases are TGTGCCAGCTCACAGCGGCAAGGGTACGAGGATACGCAGTATTTT. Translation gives CASSQRQGYEDTQYF.

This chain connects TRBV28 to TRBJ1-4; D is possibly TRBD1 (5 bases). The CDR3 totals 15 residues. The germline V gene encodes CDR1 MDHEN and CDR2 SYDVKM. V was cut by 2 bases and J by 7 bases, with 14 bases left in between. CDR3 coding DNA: TGTGCCAGCAGTTTAGCGGGGCAGGGCTTTGAAAAACTGTTTTTT. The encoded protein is CASSLAGQGFEKLFF.

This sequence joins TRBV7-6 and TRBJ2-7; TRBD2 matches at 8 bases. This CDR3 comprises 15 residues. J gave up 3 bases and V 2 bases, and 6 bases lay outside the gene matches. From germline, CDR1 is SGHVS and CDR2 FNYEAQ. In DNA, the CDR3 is TGTGCCAGCAGCTTACTAGCGGGCCCCCTCTACGAGCAGTACTTC. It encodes CASSLLAGPLYEQYF.

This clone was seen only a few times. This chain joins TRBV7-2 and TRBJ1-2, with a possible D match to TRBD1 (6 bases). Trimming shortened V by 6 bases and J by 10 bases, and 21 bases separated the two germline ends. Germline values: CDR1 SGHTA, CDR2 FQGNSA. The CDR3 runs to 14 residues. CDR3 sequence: CASSFSEGRGPYTF. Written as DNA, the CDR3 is TGTGCCAGCAGTTTCTCGGAAGGCAGGGGTCCCTACACCTTC.

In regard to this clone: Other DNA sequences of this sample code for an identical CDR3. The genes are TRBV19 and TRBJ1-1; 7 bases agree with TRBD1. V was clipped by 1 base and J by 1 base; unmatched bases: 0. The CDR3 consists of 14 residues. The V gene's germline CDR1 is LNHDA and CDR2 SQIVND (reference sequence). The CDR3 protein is CASSIGQGNTEAFF. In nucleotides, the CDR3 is TGTGCCAGTAGTATAGGACAGGGGAACACTGAAGCTTTCTTT. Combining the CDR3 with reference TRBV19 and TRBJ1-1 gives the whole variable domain DGGITQSPKYLFRKEGQNVTLSCEQNLNHDAMYWYRQDPGQGLRLIYYSQIVNDFQKGDIAEGYSVSREKKESFPLTVTSAQKNPTAFYLCASSIGQGNTEAFFGQGTRLTVV.

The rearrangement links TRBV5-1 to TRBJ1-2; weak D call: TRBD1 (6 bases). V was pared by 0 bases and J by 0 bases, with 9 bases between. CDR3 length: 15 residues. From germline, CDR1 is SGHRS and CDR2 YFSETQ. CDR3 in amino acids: CASSLGTAANYGYTF. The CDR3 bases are TGCGCCAGCAGCTTGGGGACAGCTGCTAACTATGGCTACACCTTC.

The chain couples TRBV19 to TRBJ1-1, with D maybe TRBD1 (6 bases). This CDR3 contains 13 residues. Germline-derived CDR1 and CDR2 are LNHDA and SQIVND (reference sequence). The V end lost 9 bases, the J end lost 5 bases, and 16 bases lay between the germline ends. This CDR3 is CASTRQVGTEAFF. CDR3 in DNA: TGTGCCAGCACCCGACAGGTAGGGACTGAAGCTTTCTTT.